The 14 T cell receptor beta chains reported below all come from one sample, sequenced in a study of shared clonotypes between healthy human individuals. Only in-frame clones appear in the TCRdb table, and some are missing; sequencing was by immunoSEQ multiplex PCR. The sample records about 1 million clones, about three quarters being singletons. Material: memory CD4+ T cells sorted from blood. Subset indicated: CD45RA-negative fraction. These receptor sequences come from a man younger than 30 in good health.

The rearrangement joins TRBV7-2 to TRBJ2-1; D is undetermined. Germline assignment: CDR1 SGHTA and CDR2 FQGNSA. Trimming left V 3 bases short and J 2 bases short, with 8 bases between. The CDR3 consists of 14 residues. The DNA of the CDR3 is TGTGCCAGCAGCTTGGGCGGACCCTACAATGAGCAGTTCTTC. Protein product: CASSLGGPYNEQFF.

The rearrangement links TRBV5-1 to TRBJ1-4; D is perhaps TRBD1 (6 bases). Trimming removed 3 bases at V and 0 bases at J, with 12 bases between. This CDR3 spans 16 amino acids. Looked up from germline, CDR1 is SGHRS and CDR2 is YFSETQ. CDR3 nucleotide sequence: TGCGCCAGCAGCTACGGGACATCAACAACTAATGAAAAACTGTTTTTT. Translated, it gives CASSYGTSTTNEKLFF.

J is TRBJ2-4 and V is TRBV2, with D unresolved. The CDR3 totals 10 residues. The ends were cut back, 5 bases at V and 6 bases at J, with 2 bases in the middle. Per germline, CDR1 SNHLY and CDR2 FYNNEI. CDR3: CASSRNIQYF. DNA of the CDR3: TGTGCCAGCAGTCGAAACATTCAGTACTTC.

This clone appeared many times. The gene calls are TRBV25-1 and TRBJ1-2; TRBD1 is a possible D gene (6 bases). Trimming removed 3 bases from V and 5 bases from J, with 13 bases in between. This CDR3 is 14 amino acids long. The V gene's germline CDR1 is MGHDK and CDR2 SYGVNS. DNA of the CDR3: TGTGCCAGCAGTGACAACAGGGTGCTTTATGGCTACACCTTC. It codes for CASSDNRVLYGYTF.

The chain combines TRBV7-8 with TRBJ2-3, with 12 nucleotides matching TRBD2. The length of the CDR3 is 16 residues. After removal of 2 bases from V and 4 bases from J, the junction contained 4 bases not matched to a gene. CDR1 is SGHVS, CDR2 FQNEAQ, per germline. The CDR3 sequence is CASSLTLAGGSDTQYF. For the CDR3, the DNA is TGTGCCAGCAGCTTAACACTAGCGGGAGGATCAGATACGCAGTATTTT.

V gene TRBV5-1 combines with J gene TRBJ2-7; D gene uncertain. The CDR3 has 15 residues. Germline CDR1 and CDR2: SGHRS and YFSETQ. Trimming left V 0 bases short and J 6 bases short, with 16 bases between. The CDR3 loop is CASSLVSGKKGEQYF. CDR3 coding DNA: TGCGCCAGCAGCTTGGTGTCAGGAAAGAAAGGCGAGCAGTACTTC.

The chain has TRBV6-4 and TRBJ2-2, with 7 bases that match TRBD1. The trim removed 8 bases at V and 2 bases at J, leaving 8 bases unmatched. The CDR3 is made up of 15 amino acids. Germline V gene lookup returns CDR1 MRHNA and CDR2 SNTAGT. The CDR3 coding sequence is TGTGCCAGCGCCTCCGGGACAGCCAACACCGGGGAGCTGTTTTTT. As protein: CASASGTANTGELFF.

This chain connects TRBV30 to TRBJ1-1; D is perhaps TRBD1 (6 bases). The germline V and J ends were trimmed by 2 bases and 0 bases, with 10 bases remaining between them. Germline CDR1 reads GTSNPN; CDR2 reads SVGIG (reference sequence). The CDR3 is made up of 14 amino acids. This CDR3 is CAWSPDRLNTEAFF. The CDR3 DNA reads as TGTGCCTGGAGTCCGGACAGACTGAACACTGAAGCTTTCTTT.

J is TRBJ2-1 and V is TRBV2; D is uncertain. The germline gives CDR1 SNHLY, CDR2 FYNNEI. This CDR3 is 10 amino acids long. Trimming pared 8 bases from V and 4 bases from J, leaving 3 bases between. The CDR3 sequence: CASLYNEQFF. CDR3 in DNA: TGTGCCAGCCTATACAATGAGCAGTTCTTC.

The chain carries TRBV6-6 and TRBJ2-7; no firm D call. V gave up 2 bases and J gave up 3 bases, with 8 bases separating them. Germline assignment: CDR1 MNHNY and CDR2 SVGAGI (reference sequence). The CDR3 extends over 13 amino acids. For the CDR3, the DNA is TGTGCCAGCAGTTACACAAAGGACTACGAGCAGTACTTC. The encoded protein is CASSYTKDYEQYF.

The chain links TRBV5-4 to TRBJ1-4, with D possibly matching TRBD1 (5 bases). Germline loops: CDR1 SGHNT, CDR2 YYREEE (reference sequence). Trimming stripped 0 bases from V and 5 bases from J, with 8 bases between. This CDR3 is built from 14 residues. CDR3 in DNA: TGTGCCAGCAGCTTGGGACAGAAGAATGAAAAACTGTTTTTT. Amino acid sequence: CASSLGQKNEKLFF.

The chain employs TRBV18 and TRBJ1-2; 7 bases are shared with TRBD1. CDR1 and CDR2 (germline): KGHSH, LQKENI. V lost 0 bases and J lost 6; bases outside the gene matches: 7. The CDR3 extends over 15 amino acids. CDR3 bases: TGTGCCAGCTCACCACCTCTGACAGGGATAGATGGCTACACCTTC. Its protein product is CASSPPLTGIDGYTF.

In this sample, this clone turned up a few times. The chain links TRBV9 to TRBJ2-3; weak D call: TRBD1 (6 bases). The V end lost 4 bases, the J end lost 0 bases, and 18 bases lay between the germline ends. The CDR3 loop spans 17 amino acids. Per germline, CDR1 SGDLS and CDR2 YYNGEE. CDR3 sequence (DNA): TGTGCCAGCAGCCCGACGGACAGCCCTTATAGCACAGATACGCAGTATTTT. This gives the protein CASSPTDSPYSTDTQYF. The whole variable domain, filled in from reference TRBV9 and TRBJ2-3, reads DSGVTQTPKHLITATGQRVTLRCSPRSGDLSVYWYQQSLDQGLQFLIQYYNGEERAKGNILERFSAQQFPDLHSELNLSSLELGDSALYFCASSPTDSPYSTDTQYFGPGTRLTVL.

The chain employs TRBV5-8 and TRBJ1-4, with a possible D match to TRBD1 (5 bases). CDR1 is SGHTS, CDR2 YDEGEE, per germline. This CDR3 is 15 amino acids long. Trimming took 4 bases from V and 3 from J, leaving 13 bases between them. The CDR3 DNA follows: TGTGCCAGCAGCCCACGGGGCGTAGCTAATGAAAAACTGTTTTTT. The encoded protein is CASSPRGVANEKLFF.